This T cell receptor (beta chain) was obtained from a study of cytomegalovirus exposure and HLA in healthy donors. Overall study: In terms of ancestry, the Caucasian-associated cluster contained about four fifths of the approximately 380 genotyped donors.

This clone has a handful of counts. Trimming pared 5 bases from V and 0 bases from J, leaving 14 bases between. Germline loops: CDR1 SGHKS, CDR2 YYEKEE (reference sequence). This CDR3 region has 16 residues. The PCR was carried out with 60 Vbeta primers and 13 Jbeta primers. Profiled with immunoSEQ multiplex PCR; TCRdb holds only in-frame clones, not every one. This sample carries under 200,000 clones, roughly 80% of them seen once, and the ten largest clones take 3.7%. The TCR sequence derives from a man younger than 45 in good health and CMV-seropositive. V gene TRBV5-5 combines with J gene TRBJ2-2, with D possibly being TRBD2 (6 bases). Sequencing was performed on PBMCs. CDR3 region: CASRPTGTPNTGELFF. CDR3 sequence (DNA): TGTGCCAGCAGACCTACCGGGACTCCGAACACCGGGGAGCTGTTTTTT.